The next 11 T cell receptor beta chains were all read from a single sample in a study of blood T cell repertoires in COVID-19. Here immunoSEQ multiplex PCR was the method, and the copy in TCRdb shows in-frame clones only, minus some. The repertoire has roughly 250,000 clones, approximately 90% of them found once; the top ten carry around 0.99%. Sequencing input: peripheral blood. These TCRs come from a woman aged 40 to 50 who had recovered from COVID-19.

As regards this clone: Just one base apart from a much larger clone, this may be a read error. The chain carries TRBV6-5 and TRBJ1-6; the match to TRBD1 covers 9 bases. The V gene's germline CDR1 is MNHEY and CDR2 SVGAGI. The length of the CDR3 is 15 residues. The CDR3, as DNA: TGTGCCAGCACCACAACGTGGACAGGGGATTCACTCCTCCACTTT. It specifies CASTTTWTGDSLLHF.

V usage is TRBV5-6 and J usage is TRBJ2-2; TRBD2 matches at 7 bases. CDR3 size: 16 residues. Trimming removed 6 bases from V and 2 bases from J; junction bases left unmatched: 10. Germline loops: CDR1 SGHDT, CDR2 YYEEEE. The CDR3 region is CASTLRASGNTGELFF. CDR3 nucleotides: TGTGCCAGCACCCTCCGGGCTAGCGGTAACACCGGGGAGCTGTTTTTT.

The CDR3 spells CASSRPGGKEAFF. The CDR3 coding sequence is TGTGCCAGCAGTCGGCCGGGGGGCAAAGAAGCTTTCTTT. The V call is TRBV6-5, the J call TRBJ1-1; D perhaps matches TRBD1 (6 bases). V was cut by 5 bases and J by 8 bases, with 15 bases left in between. Germline CDR1 is MNHEY and CDR2 is SVGAGI. There are 13 residues in the CDR3.

The V and J genes are TRBV18 and TRBJ2-1; TRBD2 matches 7 bases. V was pared by 3 bases and J by 7 bases, with 9 bases of the junction left unmatched. This CDR3 has 15 amino acids. Germline V gene lookup returns CDR1 KGHSH and CDR2 LQKENI. DNA of the CDR3: TGTGCCAGCTCACCCGCCTTGTGGGAGGGTAATGAGCAGTTCTTC. Amino acids: CASSPALWEGNEQFF.

This clone has a single count. The chain joins TRBV19 to TRBJ1-2; 8 bases match TRBD1. Unmatched junction bases numbered 11, after V lost 9 bases and J lost 8 bases. CDR3 length equals 13 residues. CDR1 is LNHDA and CDR2 is SQIVND in the germline V gene (reference sequence). The CDR3 DNA sequence: TGTGCCAGCAACCCTACAGGGGGAGAGGGCTACACCTTC. This gives the protein CASNPTGGEGYTF. Complete variable domain (other parts from reference TRBV19 and TRBJ1-2): DGGITQSPKYLFRKEGQNVTLSCEQNLNHDAMYWYRQDPGQGLRLIYYSQIVNDFQKGDIAEGYSVSREKKESFPLTVTSAQKNPTAFYLCASNPTGGEGYTFGSGTRLTVV.

This rearrangement joins TRBV14 to TRBJ1-2; possible D gene TRBD1, 6 bases. Germline V gives CDR1 SGHDN, CDR2 FVKESK. Between the trimmed V and J ends, which lost 2 bases and 4 bases, there was a span of 14 bases. This CDR3 has 15 amino acids. The chain's CDR3 is CASSQRQGRGYGYTF. DNA of the CDR3: TGTGCCAGCAGCCAACGGCAGGGGCGAGGCTATGGCTACACCTTC.

This clone appeared once. The rearrangement uses TRBV18 and TRBJ2-2; 12 bases are a match to TRBD2. The CDR3 contains 18 residues. V shed 4 bases, J shed 6 bases, and the junction held 12 bases outside the gene matches. Germline lookup yields CDR1 KGHSH and CDR2 LQKENI. CDR3 nucleotides: TGTGCCAGCTCACGGGGACTAGCGGGCCCACAGTCGGCCGGGGAGCTGTTTTTT. Translating it yields CASSRGLAGPQSAGELFF. The complete variable domain, with remaining parts taken from reference TRBV18 and TRBJ2-2, reads NAGVMQNPRHLVRRRGQEARLRCSPMKGHSHVYWYRQLPEEGLKFMVYLQKENIIDESGMPKERFSAEFPKEGPSILRIQQVVRGDSAAYFCASSRGLAGPQSAGELFFGEGSRLTVL.

The chain recombines TRBV30 with TRBJ2-1, with 12 bases that match TRBD2. Germline trimming cut 3 bases from V and 2 bases from J; bases unmatched to any gene: 14. CDR1 is GTSNPN and CDR2 is SVGIG in the germline V gene (reference sequence). The CDR3 has 19 residues. The CDR3 coding sequence is TGTGCCTGGAGGGGGCAACGGACTAGCGGGGCACAGACCTACAATGAGCAGTTCTTC. Translation: CAWRGQRTSGAQTYNEQFF. The variable domain in full, completed from reference TRBV30 and TRBJ2-1, reads SQTIHQWPATLVQPVGSPLSLECTVEGTSNPNLYWYRQAAGRGLQLLFYSVGIGQISSEVPQNLSASRPQDRQFILSSKKLLLSDSGFYLCAWRGQRTSGAQTYNEQFFGPGTRLTVL.

V and J are TRBV28 and TRBJ2-5, with TRBD1 matching over 7 bases. The CDR3 consists of 16 residues. The V gene end was trimmed by 5 bases and the J gene end by 0 bases; junction bases not matched to a gene: 9. Germline assignment: CDR1 MDHEN and CDR2 SYDVKM. Written as DNA, the CDR3 is TGTGCCAGCAGTCCCCGGGACAGAGTGTACCAAGAGACCCAGTACTTC. Its protein is CASSPRDRVYQETQYF.

This chain uses TRBV2 with TRBJ1-4; a possible D gene is TRBD1 (6 bases). The ends were cut back, 3 bases at V and 0 bases at J, with 11 bases in the middle. Germline loops: CDR1 SNHLY, CDR2 FYNNEI. The CDR3 sequence is 16 residues long. The CDR3 DNA is TGTGCCAGCAGTGACGGCAGGGGCGCAACTAATGAAAAACTGTTTTTT. Translation gives CASSDGRGATNEKLFF. Filled out from reference TRBV2 and TRBJ1-4, the complete variable domain reads EPEVTQTPSHQVTQMGQEVILRCVPISNHLYFYWYRQILGQKVEFLVSFYNNEISEKSEIFDDQFSVERPDGSNFTLKIRSTKLEDSAMYFCASSDGRGATNEKLFFGSGTQLSVL.

The chain is built from TRBV19 and TRBJ2-2; D unclear. The CDR3 loop spans 13 amino acids. CDR1 and CDR2 (germline): LNHDA, SQIVND (reference sequence). Trimming removed 8 bases from V and 2 bases from J, with 9 bases in between. The DNA for the CDR3 is TGTGCCAGTCAACAGCTCAACACCGGGGAGCTGTTTTTT. Translated, it gives CASQQLNTGELFF.